One and the same sample provided the 6 T cell receptor beta chains below, sequenced in a study of T-cell memory formation after mild COVID-19. MiXCR, run by TCRdb on the 5' RACE reads, gives a single entry per CDR3 protein. There are approximately 48,000 distinct CDR3 sequences in the sample; approximately 7% occur only once, and roughly 1.5% lies in the top ten. Source material: PBMCs or a T cell subset sorted from them (not recorded which). These receptors were taken from a man between 18 and 29 years old who had mild COVID-19 (a few samples of this study predate the infection). Cell type and time point are not known.

The chain couples TRBV24-1 to TRBJ1-1, with 7 positions matching TRBD1. CDR1 and CDR2 from the germline V gene are KGHDR and SFDVKD. The CDR3 loop spans 15 amino acids. Trimming cost V 2 bases and J 1 base; bases outside gene matches: 3. This chain's CDR3 is CATSDSPGGNTEAFF. Written as DNA, the CDR3 is TGTGCCACCAGTGATTCCCCAGGGGGGAACACTGAAGCTTTCTTT.

This clonotype was recorded a few times. The chain uses TRBV9 and TRBJ2-6; no clear D. CDR3 size: 15 residues. Germline CDR1 reads SGDLS; CDR2 reads YYNGEE. With 0 bases removed from V and 2 bases from J, the gap between germline ends came to 6 bases. CDR3 nucleotide sequence: TGTGCCAGCAGCGTAGAAGGAACTGGGGCCAACGTCCTGACTTTC. Protein product: CASSVEGTGANVLTF.

In this sample, this clonotype turned up many times. The chain carries TRBV29-1 and TRBJ2-1; no clear D gene. The germline CDR1 and CDR2 sequences are SQVTM and ANQGSEA. Trimming shortened V by 4 bases and J by 2 bases, and 6 bases separated the two germline ends. The CDR3 is 12 residues long. For the CDR3, the DNA is TGCAGCGTTGGGCGGACCTACAATGAGCAGTTCTTC. It yields the protein CSVGRTYNEQFF.

The chain couples TRBV4-1 to TRBJ1-2; D ambiguous. The germline V and J ends were trimmed by 1 base and 0 bases, with 9 bases remaining between them. Germline assignment: CDR1 MGHRA and CDR2 YSYEKL. The CDR3 totals 15 residues. CDR3 sequence (DNA): TGCGCCAGCAGCCAAGTCCGCGAAGCTAACTATGGCTACACCTTC. Residues: CASSQVREANYGYTF.

Only a few counts were recorded for this clonotype. V is TRBV29-1 and J is TRBJ1-1; 8 positions agree with TRBD1. Per the germline V gene, CDR1 is SQVTM and CDR2 is ANQGSEA. CDR3 length: 12 residues. The ends lost 7 bases at V and 1 base at J; junction bases unmatched: 2. This chain's CDR3 is CSAGQGNTEAFF. The CDR3 nucleotides read TGCAGCGCTGGACAGGGGAACACTGAAGCTTTCTTT.

The rearrangement links TRBV5-6 to TRBJ2-5; D gene uncertain. V lost 4 bases to trimming and J lost 5 bases, with 12 bases between them. Per the germline V gene, CDR1 is SGHDT and CDR2 is YYEEEE. CDR3 length: 13 residues. The CDR3 nucleotides read TGTGCCAGCAGCCGAACGGGCAGCGAGACCCAGTACTTC. This codes for CASSRTGSETQYF.